This T cell receptor beta chain was recorded in a study of T-cell reconstitution after alpha-beta-depleted transplantation in children. Germline values: CDR1 SGHRS, CDR2 YFSETQ. Trimming removed 3 bases at V and 7 bases at J, with 10 bases between. CDR3 size: 12 residues. A few counts support this clonotype. Its antigen is as yet unknown. Overall study results and limits: T-cell counts and diversity at one year post-transplant came mainly from newly produced T cells. About two months after transplant, alpha-beta T cells reportedly came from several hundred expanded graft clones.

TCRbeta library preparation incorporated unique molecular identifiers. A single record per CDR3 protein comes from TCRdb applying MiXCR to the PCR reads. The sample has 300,000 to 400,000 distinct CDR3 sequences; approximately 23% are singletons. This clonotype was sampled from a male patient under 18 who had a stem cell transplant for acute lymphoblastic leukemia, so the T cells may come from the graft donor. V gene TRBV5-1 combines with J gene TRBJ1-2; D unclear. The material was PBMCs, mostly from graft donor cells, obtained 180 days after TCRalphabeta/CD19-depleted stem cell transplant. The DNA for the CDR3 is TGCGCCAGCAGCTCAACCTATTTTGGCTACACCTTC. Translation: CASSSTYFGYTF.